The rows below give T cell receptor beta chains drawn from one sample of a study of cytomegalovirus exposure and HLA in healthy donors. TCRdb's table, derived via immunoSEQ multiplex PCR, lists solely in-frame clones and lacks some. The repertoire holds around 90,000 clones, with 85% as singletons. The sample consisted of PBMCs. All receptors come from a man in his forties or fifties in good health and CMV-seropositive. The CDR3 runs from the conserved cysteine through the conserved F or W. A D gene is named only where the DNA matches it firmly. Expanded clones are given a class, and other clones once, few, many or no size at all.

v_call: TRBV5-1
clone_size: .
j_call: TRBJ2-7
d_call: TRBD2
cdr3_nt: TGCGCCAGCAGCTGGGGGACTAGCGGGGGTTGGAACGAGCAGTACTTC
cdr3_aa: CASSWGTSGGWNEQYF

v_call: TRBV5-6
clone_size: .
j_call: TRBJ2-5
d_call: .
cdr3_nt: TGTGCCAGCAGCACTCGGGAGACCCAGTACTTC
cdr3_aa: CASSTRETQYF

v_call: TRBV5-1
clone_size: .
j_call: TRBJ2-1
d_call: TRBD2
cdr3_nt: TGCGCCAGCAGCCCTAGCGGGGGCTACAATGAGCAGTTCTTC
cdr3_aa: CASSPSGGYNEQFF

v_call: TRBV11-1
clone_size: few
j_call: TRBJ2-5
d_call: TRBD2
cdr3_nt: TGTGCCAGCAGCCCCAGACCGGGACGGCGGGAGCAGTACTTC
cdr3_aa: CASSPRPGRREQYF

v_call: TRBV7-6
clone_size: .
j_call: TRBJ2-1
d_call: .
cdr3_nt: TGTGCCAGCAGCTTAGGGACTACAAACAATGAGCAGTTCTTC
cdr3_aa: CASSLGTTNNEQFF

v_call: TRBV5-8
clone_size: .
j_call: TRBJ2-1
d_call: TRBD1
cdr3_nt: TGTGCCAGCAGCCAGTGGGTTGGTTCGGGACAGGGGTACAATGAGCAGTTCTTC
cdr3_aa: CASSQWVGSGQGYNEQFF

v_call: TRBV11-2
clone_size: .
j_call: TRBJ1-2
d_call: .
cdr3_nt: TGTGCCAGCAGCTTAGATTCCCCCAGCTATGGCTACACCTTC
cdr3_aa: CASSLDSPSYGYTF

v_call: TRBV19
clone_size: .
j_call: TRBJ2-3
d_call: TRBD2
cdr3_nt: TGTGCCAGTAGTCGGCGGGAGTCATTTGATACGCAGTATTTT
cdr3_aa: CASSRRESFDTQYF

v_call: TRBV5-8
clone_size: once
j_call: TRBJ2-7
d_call: TRBD2
cdr3_nt: TGTGCCAGCAGCTTGGCGCCTGGGACTAGCGGGAGTCTCTACGAGCAGTACTTC
cdr3_aa: CASSLAPGTSGSLYEQYF

v_call: TRBV5-1
clone_size: .
j_call: TRBJ1-6
d_call: .
cdr3_nt: TGCGCCAGCAGGACAGATAATTCACCCCTCCACTTT
cdr3_aa: CASRTDNSPLHF

v_call: TRBV6-5
clone_size: .
j_call: TRBJ2-7
d_call: TRBD1
cdr3_nt: TGTGCCAGCAGTACCGGGACAGGCTACGAGCAGTACTTC
cdr3_aa: CASSTGTGYEQYF

v_call: TRBV7-8
clone_size: once
j_call: TRBJ1-4
d_call: .
cdr3_nt: TGTGCCAGCAGTCCCCGGGAGGCAACTAATGAAAAACTGTTTTTT
cdr3_aa: CASSPREATNEKLFF

v_call: TRBV2
clone_size: .
j_call: TRBJ2-5
d_call: .
cdr3_nt: TGTGCCAGCAGTAGTGATGGCATTTCAGAGACCCAGTACTTC
cdr3_aa: CASSSDGISETQYF

v_call: TRBV5-4
clone_size: .
j_call: TRBJ1-1
d_call: TRBD1
cdr3_nt: TGTGCCAGCAGCTTGACAGGGGCCCCCGCTGAAGCTTTCTTT
cdr3_aa: CASSLTGAPAEAFF

v_call: TRBV25-1
clone_size: few
j_call: TRBJ1-2
d_call: TRBD1
cdr3_nt: TGTGCCAGCAGTGGGGGGGACAGACCTTTCTATGGCTACACCTTC
cdr3_aa: CASSGGDRPFYGYTF

v_call: TRBV5-1
clone_size: .
j_call: TRBJ1-6
d_call: TRBD1
cdr3_nt: TGCGCCAGCAGCGTATGGACAGGCTATAATTCACCCCTCCACTTT
cdr3_aa: CASSVWTGYNSPLHF

v_call: TRBV9
clone_size: .
j_call: TRBJ2-6
d_call: TRBD1
cdr3_nt: TGTGCCAGCAGCGTAGAGGTCCAGGGGGCGAGTGGGGCCAACGTCCTGACTTTC
cdr3_aa: CASSVEVQGASGANVLTF

v_call: TRBV19
clone_size: once
j_call: TRBJ2-3
d_call: TRBD1
cdr3_nt: TGTGCCAGTAGTCCGCAGACAGGGGCTGGGACAGATACGCAGTATTTT
cdr3_aa: CASSPQTGAGTDTQYF

v_call: TRBV2
clone_size: .
j_call: TRBJ1-2
d_call: .
cdr3_nt: TGTGCCAGCATCTATTCGGCGGAGACCTATGGCTACACCTTC
cdr3_aa: CASIYSAETYGYTF

v_call: TRBV11-3
clone_size: .
j_call: TRBJ1-6
d_call: .
cdr3_nt: TGTGCCAGCAGCTTAAGAGGGCCCCTCCACTTT
cdr3_aa: CASSLRGPLHF

v_call: TRBV18
clone_size: .
j_call: TRBJ1-1
d_call: TRBD1
cdr3_nt: TGTGCCAGCTCACTGCAGGGGGCCGGCACTGAAGCTTTCTTT
cdr3_aa: CASSLQGAGTEAFF

v_call: TRBV11-3
clone_size: .
j_call: TRBJ2-1
d_call: .
cdr3_nt: TGTGCCAGCAGCTTAGATCCGGTAAATGAGCAGTTCTTC
cdr3_aa: CASSLDPVNEQFF

v_call: TRBV12-5
clone_size: .
j_call: TRBJ2-3
d_call: TRBD2
cdr3_nt: TGTGCTAGTGTTGAGGGAGGGACAGATACGCAGTATTTT
cdr3_aa: CASVEGGTDTQYF

v_call: TRBV4-2
clone_size: .
j_call: TRBJ2-7
d_call: .
cdr3_nt: TGTGCCAGCAGCCAAGTTAGCGGTTCCTACGAGCAGTACTTC
cdr3_aa: CASSQVSGSYEQYF

v_call: TRBV11-3
clone_size: once
j_call: TRBJ2-1
d_call: TRBD2
cdr3_nt: TGTGCCAGCAGCTTAACCTTAGCGGGGGGGACCAATGAGCAGTTCTTC
cdr3_aa: CASSLTLAGGTNEQFF

v_call: TRBV27
clone_size: few
j_call: TRBJ1-4
d_call: .
cdr3_nt: TGTGCCAGCAGTTTATCGCCCGGGGTAGCTGAAAAACTGTTTTTT
cdr3_aa: CASSLSPGVAEKLFF

v_call: TRBV7-9
clone_size: .
j_call: TRBJ2-7
d_call: .
cdr3_nt: TGTGCCAGCAGCTTAGCGGAGAGGGTCTACGAGCAGTACTTC
cdr3_aa: CASSLAERVYEQYF

v_call: TRBV6-5
clone_size: .
j_call: TRBJ2-5
d_call: .
cdr3_nt: TGTGCCAGCAGTTATTTTTTCCCCGCGAAAGGGAGTGAGCAGTACTTC
cdr3_aa: CASSYFFPAKGSEQYF

v_call: TRBV5-4
clone_size: once
j_call: TRBJ2-1
d_call: TRBD2
cdr3_nt: TGTGCCAGCAGCTTAGACTTTCTAGCGGGAGGGCGGGGTGAGCAGTTCTTC
cdr3_aa: CASSLDFLAGGRGEQFF

v_call: TRBV27
clone_size: .
j_call: TRBJ2-7
d_call: TRBD2
cdr3_nt: TGTGCCAGCTCTCCTAGCGGGAGCTCCTACGAGCAGTACTTC
cdr3_aa: CASSPSGSSYEQYF

v_call: TRBV6-5
clone_size: .
j_call: TRBJ2-5
d_call: TRBD1
cdr3_nt: TGTGCCAGCAGTTCTCCCGGGACAGCCCAAGAGACCCAGTACTTC
cdr3_aa: CASSSPGTAQETQYF

v_call: TRBV19
clone_size: few
j_call: TRBJ1-2
d_call: .
cdr3_nt: TGTGCCAGCAGCCAAGGATGGGGGGGTGATGGCTACACCTTC
cdr3_aa: CASSQGWGGDGYTF

v_call: TRBV7-9
clone_size: .
j_call: TRBJ2-5
d_call: TRBD2
cdr3_nt: TGTTCCAGCAGCTTAGGGACTAGCAGCCAAGAGACCCAGTACTTC
cdr3_aa: CSSSLGTSSQETQYF

v_call: TRBV7-9
clone_size: once
j_call: TRBJ2-5
d_call: .
cdr3_nt: TGTGCCAGCAGCACTGGCAGGCAGGTCCAAGAGACCCAGTACTTC
cdr3_aa: CASSTGRQVQETQYF

v_call: TRBV18
clone_size: .
j_call: TRBJ1-2
d_call: .
cdr3_nt: TGTGCCAGCTCACCAAGCACAGCTAACTATGGCTACACCTTC
cdr3_aa: CASSPSTANYGYTF

v_call: TRBV18
clone_size: .
j_call: TRBJ2-2
d_call: TRBD1
cdr3_nt: TGTGCCAGCTCACCCGACAGGGGAAGGAGCGGGGAGCTGTTTTTT
cdr3_aa: CASSPDRGRSGELFF

v_call: TRBV28
clone_size: .
j_call: TRBJ2-7
d_call: .
cdr3_nt: TGTGCCAGCAGCTCCGACAGGACAGTCTCCTACGAGCAGTACTTC
cdr3_aa: CASSSDRTVSYEQYF

v_call: TRBV5-1
clone_size: .
j_call: TRBJ1-1
d_call: TRBD1
cdr3_nt: TGCGCCAGCAGCACGGACAGGGGACGCGCTGAAGCTTTCTTT
cdr3_aa: CASSTDRGRAEAFF